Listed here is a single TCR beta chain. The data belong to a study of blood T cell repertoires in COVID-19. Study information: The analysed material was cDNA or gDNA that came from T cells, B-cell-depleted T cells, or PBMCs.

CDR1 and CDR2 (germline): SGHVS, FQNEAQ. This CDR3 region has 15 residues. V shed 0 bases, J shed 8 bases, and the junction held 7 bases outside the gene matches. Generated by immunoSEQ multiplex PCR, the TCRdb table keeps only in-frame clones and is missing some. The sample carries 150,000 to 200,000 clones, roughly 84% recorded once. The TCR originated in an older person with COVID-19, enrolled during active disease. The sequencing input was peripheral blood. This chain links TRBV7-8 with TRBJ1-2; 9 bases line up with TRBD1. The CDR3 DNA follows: TGTGCCAGCAGCTTAGCGCGACAGGGGGTTTCGGGCTACACCTTC. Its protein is CASSLARQGVSGYTF.